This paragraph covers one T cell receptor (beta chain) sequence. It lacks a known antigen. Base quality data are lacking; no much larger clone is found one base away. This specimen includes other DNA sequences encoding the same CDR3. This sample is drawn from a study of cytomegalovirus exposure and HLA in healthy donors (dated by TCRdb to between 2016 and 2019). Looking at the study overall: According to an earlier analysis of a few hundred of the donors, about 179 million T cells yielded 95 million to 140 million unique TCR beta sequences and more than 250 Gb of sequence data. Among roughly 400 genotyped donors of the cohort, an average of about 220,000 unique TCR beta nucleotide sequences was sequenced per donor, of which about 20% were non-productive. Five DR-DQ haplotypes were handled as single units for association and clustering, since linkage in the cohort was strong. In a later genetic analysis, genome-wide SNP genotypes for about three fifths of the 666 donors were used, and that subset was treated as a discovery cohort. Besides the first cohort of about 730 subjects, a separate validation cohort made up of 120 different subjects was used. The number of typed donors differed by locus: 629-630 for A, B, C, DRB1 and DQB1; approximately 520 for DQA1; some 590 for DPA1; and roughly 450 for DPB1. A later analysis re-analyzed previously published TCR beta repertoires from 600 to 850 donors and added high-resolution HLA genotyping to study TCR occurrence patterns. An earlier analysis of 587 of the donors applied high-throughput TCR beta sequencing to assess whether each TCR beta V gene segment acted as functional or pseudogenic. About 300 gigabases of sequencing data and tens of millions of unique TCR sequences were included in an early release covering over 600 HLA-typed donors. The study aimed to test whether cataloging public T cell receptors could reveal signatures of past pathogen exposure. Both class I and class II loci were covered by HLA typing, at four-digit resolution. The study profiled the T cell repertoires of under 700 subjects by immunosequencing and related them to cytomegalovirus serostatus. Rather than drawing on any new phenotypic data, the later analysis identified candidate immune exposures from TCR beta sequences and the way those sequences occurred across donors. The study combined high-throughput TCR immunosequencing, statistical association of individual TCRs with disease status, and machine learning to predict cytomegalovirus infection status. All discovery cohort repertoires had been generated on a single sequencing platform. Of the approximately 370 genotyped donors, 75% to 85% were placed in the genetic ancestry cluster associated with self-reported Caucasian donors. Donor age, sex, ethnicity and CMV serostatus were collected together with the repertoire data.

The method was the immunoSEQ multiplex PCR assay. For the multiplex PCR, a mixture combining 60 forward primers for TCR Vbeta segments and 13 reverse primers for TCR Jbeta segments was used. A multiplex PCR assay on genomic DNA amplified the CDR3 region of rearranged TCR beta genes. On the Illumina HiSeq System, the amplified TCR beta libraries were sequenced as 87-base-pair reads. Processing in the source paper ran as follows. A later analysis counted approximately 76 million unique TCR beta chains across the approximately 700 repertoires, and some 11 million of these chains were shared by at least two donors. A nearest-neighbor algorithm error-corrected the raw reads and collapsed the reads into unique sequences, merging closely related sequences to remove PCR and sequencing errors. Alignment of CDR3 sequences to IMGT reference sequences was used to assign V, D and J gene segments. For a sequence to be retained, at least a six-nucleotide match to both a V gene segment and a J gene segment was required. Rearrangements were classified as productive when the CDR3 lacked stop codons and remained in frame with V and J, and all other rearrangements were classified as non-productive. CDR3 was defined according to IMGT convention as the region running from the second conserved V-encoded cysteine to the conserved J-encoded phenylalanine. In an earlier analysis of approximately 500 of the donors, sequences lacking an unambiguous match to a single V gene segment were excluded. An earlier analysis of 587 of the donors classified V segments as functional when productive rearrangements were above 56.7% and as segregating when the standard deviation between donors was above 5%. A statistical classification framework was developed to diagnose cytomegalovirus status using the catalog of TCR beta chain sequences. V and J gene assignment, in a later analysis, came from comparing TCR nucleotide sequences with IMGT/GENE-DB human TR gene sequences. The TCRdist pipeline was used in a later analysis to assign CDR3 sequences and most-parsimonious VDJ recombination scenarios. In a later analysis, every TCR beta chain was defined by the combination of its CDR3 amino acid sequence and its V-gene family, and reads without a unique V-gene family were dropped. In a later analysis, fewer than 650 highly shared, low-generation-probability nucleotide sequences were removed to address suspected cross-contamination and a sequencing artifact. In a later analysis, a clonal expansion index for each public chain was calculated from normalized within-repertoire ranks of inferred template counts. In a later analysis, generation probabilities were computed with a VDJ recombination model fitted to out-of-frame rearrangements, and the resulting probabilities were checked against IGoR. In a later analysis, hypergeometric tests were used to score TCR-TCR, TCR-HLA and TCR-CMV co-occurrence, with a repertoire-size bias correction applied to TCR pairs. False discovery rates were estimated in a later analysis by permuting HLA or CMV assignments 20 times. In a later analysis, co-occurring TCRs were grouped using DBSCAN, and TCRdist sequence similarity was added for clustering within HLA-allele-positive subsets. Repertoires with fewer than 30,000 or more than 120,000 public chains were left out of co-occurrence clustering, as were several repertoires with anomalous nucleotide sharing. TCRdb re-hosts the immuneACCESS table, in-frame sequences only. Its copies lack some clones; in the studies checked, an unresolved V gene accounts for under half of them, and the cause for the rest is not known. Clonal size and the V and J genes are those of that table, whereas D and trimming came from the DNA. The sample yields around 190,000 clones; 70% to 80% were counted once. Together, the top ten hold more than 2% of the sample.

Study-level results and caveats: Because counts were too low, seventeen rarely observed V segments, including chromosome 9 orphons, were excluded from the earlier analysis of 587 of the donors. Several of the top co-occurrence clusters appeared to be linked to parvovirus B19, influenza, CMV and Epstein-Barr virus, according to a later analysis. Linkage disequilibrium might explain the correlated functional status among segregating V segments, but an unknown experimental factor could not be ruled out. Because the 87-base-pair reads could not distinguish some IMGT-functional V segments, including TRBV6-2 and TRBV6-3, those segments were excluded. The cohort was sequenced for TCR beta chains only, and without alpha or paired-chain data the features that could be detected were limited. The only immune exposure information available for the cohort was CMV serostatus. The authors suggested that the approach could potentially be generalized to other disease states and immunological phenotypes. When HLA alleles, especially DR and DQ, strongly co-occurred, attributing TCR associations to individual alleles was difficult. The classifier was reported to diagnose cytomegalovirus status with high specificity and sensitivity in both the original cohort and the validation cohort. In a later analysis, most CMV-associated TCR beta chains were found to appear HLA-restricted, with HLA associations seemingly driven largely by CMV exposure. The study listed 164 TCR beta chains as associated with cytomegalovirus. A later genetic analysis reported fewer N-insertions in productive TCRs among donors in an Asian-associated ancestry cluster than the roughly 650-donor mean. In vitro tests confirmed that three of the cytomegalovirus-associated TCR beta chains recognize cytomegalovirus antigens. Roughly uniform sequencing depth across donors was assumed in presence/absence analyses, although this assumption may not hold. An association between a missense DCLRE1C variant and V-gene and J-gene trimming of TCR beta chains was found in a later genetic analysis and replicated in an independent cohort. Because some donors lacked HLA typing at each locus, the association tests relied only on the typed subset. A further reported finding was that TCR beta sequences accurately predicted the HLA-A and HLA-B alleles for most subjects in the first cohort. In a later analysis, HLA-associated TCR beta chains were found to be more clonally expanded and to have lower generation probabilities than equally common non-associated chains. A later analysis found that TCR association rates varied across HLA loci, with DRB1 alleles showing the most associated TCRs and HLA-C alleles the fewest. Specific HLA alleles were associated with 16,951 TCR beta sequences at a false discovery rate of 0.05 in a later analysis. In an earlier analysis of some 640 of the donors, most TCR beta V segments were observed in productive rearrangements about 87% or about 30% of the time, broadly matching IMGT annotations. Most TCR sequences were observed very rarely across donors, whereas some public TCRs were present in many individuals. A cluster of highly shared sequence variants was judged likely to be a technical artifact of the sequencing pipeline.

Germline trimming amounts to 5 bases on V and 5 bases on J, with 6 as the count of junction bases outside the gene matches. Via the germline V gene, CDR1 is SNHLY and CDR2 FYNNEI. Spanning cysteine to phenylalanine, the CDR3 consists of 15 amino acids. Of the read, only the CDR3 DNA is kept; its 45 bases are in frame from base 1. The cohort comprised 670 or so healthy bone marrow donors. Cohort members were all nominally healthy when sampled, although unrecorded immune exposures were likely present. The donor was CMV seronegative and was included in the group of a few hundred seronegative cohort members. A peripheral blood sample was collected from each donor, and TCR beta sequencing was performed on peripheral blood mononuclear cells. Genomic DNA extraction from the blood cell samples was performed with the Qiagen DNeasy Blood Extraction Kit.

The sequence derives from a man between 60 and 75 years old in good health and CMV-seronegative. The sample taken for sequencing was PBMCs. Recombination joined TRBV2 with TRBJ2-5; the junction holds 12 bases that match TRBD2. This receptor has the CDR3 CASSRLAGVRETQYF. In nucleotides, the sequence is TGTGCCAGCAGTCGACTAGCGGGAGTGCGGGAGACCCAGTACTTC.